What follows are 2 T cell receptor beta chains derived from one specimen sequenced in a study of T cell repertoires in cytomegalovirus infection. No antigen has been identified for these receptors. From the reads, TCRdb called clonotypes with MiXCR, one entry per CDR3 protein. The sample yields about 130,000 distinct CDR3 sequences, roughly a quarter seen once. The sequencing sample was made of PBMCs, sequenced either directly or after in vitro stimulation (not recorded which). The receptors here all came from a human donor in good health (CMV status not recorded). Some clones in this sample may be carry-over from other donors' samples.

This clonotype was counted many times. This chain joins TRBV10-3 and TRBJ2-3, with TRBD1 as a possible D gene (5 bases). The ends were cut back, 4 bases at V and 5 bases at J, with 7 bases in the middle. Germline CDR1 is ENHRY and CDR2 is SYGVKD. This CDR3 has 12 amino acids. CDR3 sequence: CAISGRGDTQYF. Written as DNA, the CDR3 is TGTGCCATCAGTGGAAGGGGAGATACGCAGTATTTT.

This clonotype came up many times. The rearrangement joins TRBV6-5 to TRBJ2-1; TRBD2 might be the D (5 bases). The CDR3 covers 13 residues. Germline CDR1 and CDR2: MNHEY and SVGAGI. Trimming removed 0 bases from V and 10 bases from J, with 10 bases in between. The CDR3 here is CASSYSSGWEQFF. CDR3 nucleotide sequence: TGTGCCAGCAGTTACTCGTCGGGGTGGGAGCAGTTCTTC.